These 24 T cell receptor beta chains originate from one sample sequenced in a study of blood T cells in healthy people across ages. A J-beta primer mix and a sample-barcoded 5' primer were used in a second PCR of about 7 to 11 cycles. Each CDR3 protein is one row after TCRdb ran MiXCR on the 5' RACE reads. The data contain about 650,000 distinct CDR3 sequences, approximately 30% of them singletons. The sequenced sample consisted of blood. These receptors were collected from a woman of 80 years or more in good health.

This clonotype was detected only a few times. The rearrangement uses TRBV30 and TRBJ1-5; D gene unclear. From germline, CDR1 is GTSNPN and CDR2 SVGIG (reference sequence). Trimming took 2 bases from V and 2 from J, leaving 4 bases between them. The CDR3 length is 12 residues. This CDR3 is CAWSQRNQPQHF. In nucleotides, the CDR3 is TGTGCCTGGAGTCAGCGCAATCAGCCCCAGCATTTT.

This clonotype was seen many times. This chain links TRBV27 with TRBJ1-2; D ambiguous. V was shortened by 6 bases and J by 7 bases, with 15 bases between the two germline ends. CDR3 length equals 13 residues. Germline CDR1 MNHEY, CDR2 SMNVEV (reference sequence). For the CDR3, the DNA is TGTGCCAGCAGCCCCGCTAGGATGGGTGGCTACACCTTC. Translation: CASSPARMGGYTF.

The chain joins TRBV6-6 to TRBJ1-5, with D uncertain. Trimming shortened V by 6 bases and J by 0 bases, and 9 bases separated the two germline ends. The CDR3 totals 14 residues. Germline V gene data show CDR1 as MNHNY and CDR2 as SVGAGI (reference sequence). In DNA form, the CDR3 reads TGTGCCAGCAGGCCCTTAAATAGCAATCAGCCCCAGCATTTT. It translates to CASRPLNSNQPQHF.

Many counts were recorded for this clonotype. J is TRBJ2-1 and V is TRBV4-1, with 8 positions matching TRBD1. The V gene end was trimmed by 5 bases and the J gene end by 7 bases; junction bases not matched to a gene: 13. The CDR3 has 16 amino acids. CDR1 is MGHRA, CDR2 YSYEKL, per germline. The CDR3 DNA reads as TGCGCCAGCAGCTTGGAAAGACAGGGGACTGGGAATGAGCAGTTCTTC. It specifies CASSLERQGTGNEQFF.

This clonotype was counted once. An end of the junction differs from the germline gene, which may be a read error. The V gene is TRBV3-1, the J gene TRBJ2-2; weak D call: TRBD2 (5 bases). CDR1 is LGHDT, CDR2 YNNKEL, per germline (reference sequence). This CDR3 comprises 13 residues. CDR3 sequence: CASTFSGTGEPFF. DNA of the CDR3: TGTGCCAGCACTTTCTCGGGCACCGGGGAGCCGTTTTTT.

This clonotype turned up a few times. The rearrangement uses TRBV11-2 and TRBJ2-3; TRBD1 matches 8 bases. The CDR3 spans 15 residues. Unmatched junction bases numbered 8, after V lost 8 bases and J lost 1 base. CDR1 and CDR2 from the germline V gene are SGHAT and FQNNGV. The CDR3 DNA follows: TGTGCCAGCGGCTCCGGGACAGGTGGCACAGATACGCAGTATTTT. Translating gives CASGSGTGGTDTQYF. Filled out from reference TRBV11-2 and TRBJ2-3, the complete variable domain reads EAGVAQSPRYKIIEKRQSVAFWCNPISGHATLYWYQQILGQGPKLLIQFQNNGVVDDSQLPKDRFSAERLKGVDSTLKIQPAKLEDSAVYLCASGSGTGGTDTQYFGPGTRLTVL.

This clonotype occurred many times. This chain connects TRBV7-8 to TRBJ2-5; D gene uncertain. V was trimmed by 0 bases and J by 2 bases, leaving 10 bases between them. The CDR3 spans 15 residues. CDR1 SGHVS and CDR2 FQNEAQ come from the germline V gene. CDR3 sequence: CASSLASRRQETQYF. CDR3 in DNA: TGTGCCAGCAGCTTAGCTTCCAGGAGACAAGAGACCCAGTACTTC.

This clonotype has only a few counts. The gene calls are TRBV20-1 and TRBJ1-6; D not resolved. V dropped 2 bases and J dropped 6 bases, with 14 bases sitting between them. The germline CDR1 and CDR2 sequences are DFQATT and SNEGSKA (reference sequence). This CDR3 contains 15 residues. CDR3 bases: TGCAGTGCTAGACCCCCGGGAACTAGTAATTCACCCCTCCACTTT. Its protein is CSARPPGTSNSPLHF.

This clonotype was detected many times. The gene calls are TRBV7-2 and TRBJ2-5; D gene uncertain. Germline CDR1 reads SGHTA; CDR2 reads FQGNSA. Trimming removed 2 bases from V and 1 base from J, with 17 bases in between. The CDR3 length is 17 residues. CDR3 loop: CASSLRPRVAVQETQYF. CDR3 DNA: TGTGCCAGCAGCTTAAGACCCCGGGTGGCGGTCCAAGAGACCCAGTACTTC.

There are many counts of this clonotype. The gene calls are TRBV3-1 and TRBJ1-2; a possible D gene is TRBD1 (6 bases). This CDR3 is built from 15 residues. V was pared by 4 bases and J by 5 bases, with 17 bases between. Per the germline V gene, CDR1 is LGHDT and CDR2 is YNNKEL (reference sequence). For the CDR3, the DNA is TGTGCCAGCAGCCCCGGACAGACCTCTGGGTATGGCTACACCTTC. This encodes CASSPGQTSGYGYTF.

In this sample, this clonotype turned up once. A much larger clone differs by one base, so this may be a read error. V gene TRBV5-4 combines with J gene TRBJ2-3, with 9 positions matching TRBD1. Germline CDR1 and CDR2: SGHNT and YYREEE (reference sequence). The length of the CDR3 is 15 residues. The CDR3 region is CVSSLGQGLTDTQYF. Written as DNA, the CDR3 is TGTGTCAGCAGCTTGGGACAGGGACTCACAGATACGCAGTATTTT.

This clonotype was observed many times. The rearrangement links TRBV28 to TRBJ2-7; TRBD1 agrees at 10 bases. There are 15 residues in the CDR3. J gave up 0 bases and V 3 bases, and 2 bases lay outside the gene matches. Germline CDR1 is MDHEN and CDR2 is SYDVKM. The CDR3 DNA follows: TGTGCCAGCAGTTTGGACAGGGGGAGCTCCTACGAGCAGTACTTC. As protein: CASSLDRGSSYEQYF.

This chain connects TRBV30 to TRBJ1-6; no reliable D call. V was clipped by 8 bases and J by 7 bases, with 18 bases between them. CDR1 GTSNPN and CDR2 SVGIG come from the germline V gene (reference sequence). The CDR3 runs to 14 residues. In DNA, the CDR3 is TGTGCCCGCGCCACGAGGGTCGGCAATTCACCCCTCCACTTT. Protein sequence: CARATRVGNSPLHF. The full variable domain, with the rest looked up from reference TRBV30 and TRBJ1-6, is SQTIHQWPATLVQPVGSPLSLECTVEGTSNPNLYWYRQAAGRGLQLLFYSVGIGQISSEVPQNLSASRPQDRQFILSSKKLLLSDSGFYLCARATRVGNSPLHFGNGTRLTVT.

This clonotype was recorded many times. The V gene is TRBV9, the J gene TRBJ2-1; perhaps D is TRBD1 or TRBD2 (5 bases each). Germline CDR1 and CDR2: SGDLS and YYNGEE. The CDR3 runs 15 residues. V was cut by 1 base and J by 7 bases, with 15 bases left in between. CDR3 amino acids: CASSVSSSEGNEQFF. The DNA of the CDR3 is TGTGCCAGCAGCGTATCTTCGTCAGAGGGGAATGAGCAGTTCTTC.

In the case of this clonotype: This may arise from a read error, as a much more abundant clone is one base away. The chain has TRBV6-1 and TRBJ2-1; no definite D call. The tail of the sequence fits TRBJ2-7 better, so the J call may be wrong. Germline V lookup: CDR1 MNHNS, CDR2 SASEGT. This CDR3 is built from 14 residues. DNA for the CDR3: TGTGCCAGTCCCCCCAAGAACAGTAGGTACGAGCAGTACTTC. This encodes CASPPKNSRYEQYF.

This clonotype came up many times. The chain is built from TRBV3-1 and TRBJ2-5; TRBD2 is a possible D gene (5 bases). The CDR3 length is 13 residues. V lost 1 base, J lost 11 bases, and 14 bases lay in between. Germline CDR1 is LGHDT and CDR2 is YNNKEL (reference sequence). CDR3 nucleotides: TGTGCCAGCAGCCAAGTAAGGGCTGGGGAGCAGTACTTC. Its translation: CASSQVRAGEQYF.

Note on this clonotype: This may be a read error, as it is one base from a much larger clone. The V and J genes are TRBV5-5 and TRBJ2-1, with D tentatively TRBD1 (6 bases). CDR3 length: 14 residues. V lost 3 bases, J lost 4 bases, and 11 bases lay in between. Germline CDR1 is SGHKS and CDR2 is YYEKEE (reference sequence). As DNA, the CDR3 is TGTGCCAGCAGCTGGGGGCTGAGATACAATGAGCAGTTCTTC. Its translation is CASSWGLRYNEQFF.

This clonotype has ten or more counts. This chain joins TRBV6-5 and TRBJ1-2; the D is unclear. There are 17 residues in the CDR3. Deletions cut 0 bases from V and 0 bases from J, with 14 bases between. The germline V gene has CDR1 MNHEY and CDR2 SVGAGI. CDR3 DNA sequence: TGTGCCAGCAGTTACTCGTCGAGCACGGGAGCTAACTATGGCTACACCTTC. Its protein product is CASSYSSSTGANYGYTF.

A note on this clonotype: Since a much larger clone is just one base distant, this may be a read error. V gene TRBV20-1 combines with J gene TRBJ2-3; D may be TRBD2 (6 bases). Looked up from germline, CDR1 is DFQATT and CDR2 is SNEGSKA (reference sequence). This CDR3 region has 15 residues. Trimming removed 3 bases from V and 4 bases from J, with 17 bases in between. DNA for the CDR3: TGCAGTGCTAGTGATCGACAGTCTAGCGCAGATACGCAGTATTTT. This translates into CSASDRQSSADTQYF.

The rearrangement uses TRBV6-1 and TRBJ2-1; TRBD2 matches 14 bases. Germline CDR1 MNHNS, CDR2 SASEGT. The CDR3 runs to 19 residues. Losses at the gene ends were 6 bases for V and 6 bases for J; bases not matched to a gene: 16. Written as DNA, the CDR3 is TGTGCCAGCAGAGGTGGAGGACTAGCGGGGGGCCGAGAAATCAATGAGCAGTTCTTC. Its translation is CASRGGGLAGGREINEQFF.

The table lists this clonotype with many counts. The chain links TRBV5-1 to TRBJ1-4, with a weak D call TRBD1 (5 bases). The CDR3 is made up of 15 amino acids. The germline V gene encodes CDR1 SGHRS and CDR2 YFSETQ. V lost 4 bases to trimming and J lost 0 bases, with 10 bases between them. The CDR3 coding sequence is TGCGCCAGCAGCACCGGAGGGGCAACTAATGAAAAACTGTTTTTT. It is translated as CASSTGGATNEKLFF.

This clonotype was found a few times. The chain recombines TRBV5-4 with TRBJ2-7; 8 nucleotides align to TRBD1. This CDR3 comprises 13 residues. Germline V CDR1 and CDR2: SGHNT, YYREEE (reference sequence). Trimming cost V 4 bases and J 3 bases; bases outside gene matches: 3. CDR3: CASSPTGVYEQYF. As DNA, the CDR3 is TGTGCCAGCAGCCCGACAGGGGTCTACGAGCAGTACTTC.

This clonotype has more than one count but fewer than ten. This chain connects TRBV19 to TRBJ1-2, with D tentatively TRBD1 (6 bases). Germline V lookup: CDR1 LNHDA, CDR2 SQIVND (reference sequence). The CDR3 is 12 amino acids. V was pared by 4 bases and J by 7 bases, with 10 bases between. In nucleotides, the CDR3 is TGTGCCAGTAGTAGGGGGCTCGTTGGCTACACCTTC. Protein sequence: CASSRGLVGYTF.

This clonotype was seen many times. The V call is TRBV5-1, the J call TRBJ1-1; a possible D gene is TRBD1 (5 bases). V lost 4 bases to trimming and J lost 0 bases, with 10 bases between them. The length of the CDR3 is 14 residues. Germline V CDR1 and CDR2: SGHRS, YFSETQ. CDR3 sequence: CASSPGRMNTEAFF. CDR3 DNA: TGCGCCAGCAGCCCGGGACGGATGAACACTGAAGCTTTCTTT.